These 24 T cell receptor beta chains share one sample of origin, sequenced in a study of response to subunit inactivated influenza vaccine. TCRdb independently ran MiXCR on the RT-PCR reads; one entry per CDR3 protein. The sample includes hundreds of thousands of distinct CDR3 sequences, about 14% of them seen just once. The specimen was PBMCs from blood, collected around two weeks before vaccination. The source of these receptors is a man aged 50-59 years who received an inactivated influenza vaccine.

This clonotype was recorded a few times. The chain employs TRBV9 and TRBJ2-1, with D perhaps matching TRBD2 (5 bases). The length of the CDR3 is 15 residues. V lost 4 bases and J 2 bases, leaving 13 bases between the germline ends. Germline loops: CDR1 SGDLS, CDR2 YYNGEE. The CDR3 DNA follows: TGTGCCAGCAGCCCCTCCAGCGGTACCTACAATGAGCAGTTCTTC. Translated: CASSPSSGTYNEQFF. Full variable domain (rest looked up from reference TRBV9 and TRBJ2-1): DSGVTQTPKHLITATGQRVTLRCSPRSGDLSVYWYQQSLDQGLQFLIQYYNGEERAKGNILERFSAQQFPDLHSELNLSSLELGDSALYFCASSPSSGTYNEQFFGPGTRLTVL.

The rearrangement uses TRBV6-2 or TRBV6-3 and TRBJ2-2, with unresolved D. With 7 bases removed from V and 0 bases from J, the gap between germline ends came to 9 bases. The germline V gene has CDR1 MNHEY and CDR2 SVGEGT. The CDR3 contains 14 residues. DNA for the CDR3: TGTGCCAGCATGATAGTAGCGAACACCGGGGAGCTGTTTTTT. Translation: CASMIVANTGELFF.

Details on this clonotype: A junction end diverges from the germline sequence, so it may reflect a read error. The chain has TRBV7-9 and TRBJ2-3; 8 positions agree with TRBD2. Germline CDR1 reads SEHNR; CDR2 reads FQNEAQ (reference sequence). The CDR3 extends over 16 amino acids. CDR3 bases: TGTGCCAGCAGTTTAGACAGCGGGAGCAGGGCAGATACGCAGTATTTT. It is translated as CASSLDSGSRADTQYF. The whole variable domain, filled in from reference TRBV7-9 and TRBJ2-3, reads DTGVSQNPRHKITKRGQNVTFRCDPISEHNRLYWYRQTLGQGPEFLTYFQNEAQLEKSRLLSDRFSAERPKGSFSTLEIQRTEQGDSAMYLCASSLDSGSRADTQYFGPGTRLTVL.

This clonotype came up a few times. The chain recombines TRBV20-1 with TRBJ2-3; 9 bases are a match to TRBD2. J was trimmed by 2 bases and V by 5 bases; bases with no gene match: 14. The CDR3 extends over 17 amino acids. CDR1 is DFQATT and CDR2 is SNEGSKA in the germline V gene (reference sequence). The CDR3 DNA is TGCAGTGCTCCACATGGGGCGGGGGGGCGATTCACAGATACGCAGTATTTT. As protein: CSAPHGAGGRFTDTQYF.

The CDR3 region has the DNA TGTGCCAGCAGCGTAGGAGTGGGGGGTTCCTCCTACAATGAGCAGTTCTTC. Amino acids: CASSVGVGGSSYNEQFF. This chain links TRBV9 with TRBJ2-1, with a weak D call TRBD2 (6 bases). Germline V gene data show CDR1 as SGDLS and CDR2 as YYNGEE. Trimming shortened V by 0 bases and J by 0 bases, and 13 bases separated the two germline ends. The CDR3 is 17 amino acids.

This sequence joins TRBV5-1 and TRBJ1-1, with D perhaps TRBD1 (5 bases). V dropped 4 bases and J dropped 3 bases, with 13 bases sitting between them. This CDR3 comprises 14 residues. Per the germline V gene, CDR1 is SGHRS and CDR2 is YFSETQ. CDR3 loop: CASSLLWGDTEAFF. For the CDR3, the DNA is TGCGCCAGCAGCCTGTTGTGGGGGGACACTGAAGCTTTCTTT.

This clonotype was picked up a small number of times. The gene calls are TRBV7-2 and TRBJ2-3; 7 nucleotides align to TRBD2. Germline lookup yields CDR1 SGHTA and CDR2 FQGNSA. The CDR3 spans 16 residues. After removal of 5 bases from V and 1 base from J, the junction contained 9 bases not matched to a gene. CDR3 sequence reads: CASSTRSGVGTDTQYF. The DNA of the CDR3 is TGTGCCAGCAGCACTCGAAGCGGGGTAGGCACAGATACGCAGTATTTT.

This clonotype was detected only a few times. In DNA form, the CDR3 reads TGCGCCAGCAGCTTATCTTCGACAGGTGGATATGGCTACACCTTC. Translating it yields CASSLSSTGGYGYTF. The chain couples TRBV5-1 to TRBJ1-2, with D maybe TRBD1 (6 bases). V shed 2 bases and J shed 5 bases, with 16 bases lying between them. Germline loops: CDR1 SGHRS, CDR2 YFSETQ. This CDR3 has 15 amino acids.

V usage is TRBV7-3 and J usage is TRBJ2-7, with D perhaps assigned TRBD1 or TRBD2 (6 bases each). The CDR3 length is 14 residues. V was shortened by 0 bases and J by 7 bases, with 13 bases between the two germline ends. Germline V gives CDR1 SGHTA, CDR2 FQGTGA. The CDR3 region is CASSLTRGLGEQYF. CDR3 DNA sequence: TGTGCCAGCAGCTTAACCCGGGGGCTTGGAGAGCAGTACTTC.

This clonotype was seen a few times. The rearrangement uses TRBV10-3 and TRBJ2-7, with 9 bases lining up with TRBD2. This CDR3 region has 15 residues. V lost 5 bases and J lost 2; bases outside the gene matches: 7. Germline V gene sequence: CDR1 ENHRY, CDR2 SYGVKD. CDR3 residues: CAISKRLAETYEQYF. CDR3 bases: TGTGCCATCAGTAAGAGACTAGCGGAGACCTACGAGCAGTACTTC.

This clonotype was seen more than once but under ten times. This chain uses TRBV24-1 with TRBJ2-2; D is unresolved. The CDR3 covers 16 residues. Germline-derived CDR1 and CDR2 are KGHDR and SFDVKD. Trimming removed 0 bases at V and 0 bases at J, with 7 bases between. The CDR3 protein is CATSDLQTANTGELFF. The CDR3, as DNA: TGTGCCACCAGTGATTTGCAGACGGCGAACACCGGGGAGCTGTTTTTT.

DNA for the CDR3: TGTGCCAGCAGCCAAGTACCGGGGGCCAGGGCTCACGGCTACACCTTC. Its translation is CASSQVPGARAHGYTF. The chain joins TRBV3-1 to TRBJ1-2; maybe TRBD1 (6 bases). Trimming pared 1 base from V and 8 bases from J, leaving 20 bases between. The CDR3 is 16 residues long. The germline CDR1 and CDR2 sequences are LGHDT and YNNKEL (reference sequence).

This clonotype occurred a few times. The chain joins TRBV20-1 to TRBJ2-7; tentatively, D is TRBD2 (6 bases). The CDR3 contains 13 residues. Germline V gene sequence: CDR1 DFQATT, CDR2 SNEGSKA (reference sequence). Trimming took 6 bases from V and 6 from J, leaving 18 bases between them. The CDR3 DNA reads TGCAGTGCCCCTTTAGCGGCCCCCGGCGAGCAGTACTTC. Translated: CSAPLAAPGEQYF.

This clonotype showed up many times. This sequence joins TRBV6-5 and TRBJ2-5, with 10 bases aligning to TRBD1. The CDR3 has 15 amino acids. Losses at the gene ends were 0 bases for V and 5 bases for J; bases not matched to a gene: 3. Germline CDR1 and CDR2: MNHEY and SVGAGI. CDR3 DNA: TGTGCCAGCAGTTACTCCGACAGGGGGCGCGAGACCCAGTACTTC. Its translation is CASSYSDRGRETQYF.

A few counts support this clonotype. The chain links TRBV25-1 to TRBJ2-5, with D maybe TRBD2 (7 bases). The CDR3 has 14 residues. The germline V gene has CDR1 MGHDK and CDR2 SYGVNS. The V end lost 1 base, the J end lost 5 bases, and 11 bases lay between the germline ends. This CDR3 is CASSEWGGAETQYF. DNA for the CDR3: TGTGCCAGCAGTGAATGGGGGGGGGCGGAGACCCAGTACTTC.

The CDR3 DNA reads as TGTGCCAGCAGTGCTCAAGCGGGGGGCCGTAGCACAGATACGCAGTATTTT. Translated: CASSAQAGGRSTDTQYF. This chain links TRBV27 with TRBJ2-3, with 9 positions matching TRBD2. Trimming at V came to 5 bases and at J to 0 bases, leaving 9 bases not matched to a gene. The CDR3 is 17 residues long. The germline CDR1 and CDR2 sequences are MNHEY and SMNVEV (reference sequence).

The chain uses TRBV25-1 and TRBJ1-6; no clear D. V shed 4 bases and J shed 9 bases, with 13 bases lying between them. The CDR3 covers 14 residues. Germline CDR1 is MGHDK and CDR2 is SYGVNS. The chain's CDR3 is CASSGLNRLSPLHF. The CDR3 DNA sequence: TGTGCCAGCAGTGGACTGAATAGACTTTCACCCCTCCACTTT.

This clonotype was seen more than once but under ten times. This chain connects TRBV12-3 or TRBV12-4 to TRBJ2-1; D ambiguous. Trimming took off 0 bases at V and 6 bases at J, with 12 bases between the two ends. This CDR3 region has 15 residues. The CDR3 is CASSLAGDLGNEQFF. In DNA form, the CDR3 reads TGTGCCAGCAGTTTAGCTGGAGACCTCGGCAATGAGCAGTTCTTC.

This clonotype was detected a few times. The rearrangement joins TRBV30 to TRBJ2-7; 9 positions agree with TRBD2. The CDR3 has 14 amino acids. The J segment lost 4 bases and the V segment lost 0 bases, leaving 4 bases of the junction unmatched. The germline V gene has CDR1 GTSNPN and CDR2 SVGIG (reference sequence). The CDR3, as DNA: TGTGCCTGGAGTGTAGGTCTAGCGGGGTACGAGCAGTACTTC. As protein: CAWSVGLAGYEQYF.

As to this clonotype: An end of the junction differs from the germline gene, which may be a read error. The CDR3 nucleotides are TGTGCCAGCAGTCCACCCGGACTGAGCGAGGGGGTCTTC. It yields the protein CASSPPGLSEGVF. The chain has TRBV12-3 or TRBV12-4 and TRBJ2-1, with a weak D call TRBD1 (6 bases). This CDR3 contains 13 residues.

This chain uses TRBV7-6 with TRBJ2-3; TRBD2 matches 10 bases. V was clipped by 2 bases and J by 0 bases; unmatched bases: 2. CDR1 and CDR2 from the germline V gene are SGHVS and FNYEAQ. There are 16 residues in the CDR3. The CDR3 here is CASSLTSGTSTDTQYF. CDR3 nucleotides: TGTGCCAGCAGCTTAACTAGCGGGACCAGCACAGATACGCAGTATTTT.

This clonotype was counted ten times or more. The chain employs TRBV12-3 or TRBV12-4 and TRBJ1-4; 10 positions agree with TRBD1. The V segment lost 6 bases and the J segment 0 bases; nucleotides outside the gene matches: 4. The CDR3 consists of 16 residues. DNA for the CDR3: TGTGCCAGCAGCCGACAGGGGGCGTCAACTAATGAAAAACTGTTTTTT. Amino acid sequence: CASSRQGASTNEKLFF.

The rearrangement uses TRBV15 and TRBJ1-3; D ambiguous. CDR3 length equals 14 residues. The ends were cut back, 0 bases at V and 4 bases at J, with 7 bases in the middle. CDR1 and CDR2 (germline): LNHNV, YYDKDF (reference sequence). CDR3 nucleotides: TGTGCCACCAGCAGAGATCTGTCGGGAAACACCATATATTTT. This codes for CATSRDLSGNTIYF.

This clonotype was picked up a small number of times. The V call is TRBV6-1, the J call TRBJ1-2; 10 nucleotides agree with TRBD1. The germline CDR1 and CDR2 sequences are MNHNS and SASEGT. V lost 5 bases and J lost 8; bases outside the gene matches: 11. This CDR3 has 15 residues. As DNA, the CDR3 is TGTGCCAGCAGTCTCGGACAGGGGGATGAAAAGGGCTACACCTTC. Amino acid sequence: CASSLGQGDEKGYTF.